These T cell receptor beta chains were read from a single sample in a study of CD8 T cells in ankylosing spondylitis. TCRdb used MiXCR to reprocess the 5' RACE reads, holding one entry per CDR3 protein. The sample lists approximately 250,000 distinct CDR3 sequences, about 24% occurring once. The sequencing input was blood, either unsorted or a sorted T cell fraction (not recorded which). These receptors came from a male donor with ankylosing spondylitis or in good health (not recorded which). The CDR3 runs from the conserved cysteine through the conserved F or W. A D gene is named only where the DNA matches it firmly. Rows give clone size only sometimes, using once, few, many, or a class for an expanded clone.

cdr3_aa: CSVVSRGWETQYF; cdr3_nt: TGCAGCGTTGTTAGCAGGGGCTGGGAGACCCAGTACTTC; v_call: TRBV29-1; d_call: .; clone_size: few; j_call: TRBJ2-5
cdr3_aa: CSAGGVASTDTQYF; cdr3_nt: TGCAGTGCTGGGGGGGTGGCTAGCACAGATACGCAGTATTTT; v_call: TRBV20-1; d_call: TRBD2; clone_size: .; j_call: TRBJ2-3
cdr3_aa: CASSPHLGDNEQFF; cdr3_nt: TGTGCCAGCAGTCCCCACCTCGGGGACAATGAGCAGTTCTTC; v_call: TRBV12-3/TRBV12-4; d_call: .; clone_size: .; j_call: TRBJ2-1
cdr3_aa: CASSQGTTTYNEQFF; cdr3_nt: TGCGCCAGCAGCCAAGGGACTACCACATACAATGAGCAGTTCTTC; v_call: TRBV4-1; d_call: .; clone_size: many; j_call: TRBJ2-1
cdr3_aa: CASSQAPIESSGNTIYF; cdr3_nt: TGCGCCAGCAGCCAAGCCCCCATCGAGTCTTCTGGAAACACCATATATTTT; v_call: TRBV4-1; d_call: .; clone_size: .; j_call: TRBJ1-3
cdr3_aa: CSAIRGTGVYEQYF; cdr3_nt: TGCAGTGCTATACGGGGGACAGGGGTTTACGAGCAGTACTTC; v_call: TRBV20-1; d_call: TRBD1; clone_size: .; j_call: TRBJ2-7
cdr3_aa: CASSFWFYGYTF; cdr3_nt: TGTGCCAGCAGTTTTTGGTTCTATGGCTACACCTTC; v_call: TRBV12-3/TRBV12-4; d_call: .; clone_size: .; j_call: TRBJ1-2
cdr3_aa: CASSRDRGYGYTF; cdr3_nt: TGTGCCAGCAGTCGGGACAGGGGATATGGCTACACCTTC; v_call: TRBV12-3/TRBV12-4; d_call: TRBD1; clone_size: many; j_call: TRBJ1-2
cdr3_aa: CSVELLWGEQYF; cdr3_nt: TGCAGCGTTGAACTCCTATGGGGCGAGCAGTACTTC; v_call: TRBV29-1; d_call: .; clone_size: many; j_call: TRBJ2-7
cdr3_aa: CASSLRQQYF; cdr3_nt: TGCGCCAGCAGCTTGCGACAGCAGTACTTC; v_call: TRBV5-1; d_call: .; clone_size: few; j_call: TRBJ2-7